Listed here are 20 T cell receptor beta chains from one sample, sequenced in a study of technical replicates of blood from several donors. Generated by immunoSEQ multiplex PCR, the TCRdb table keeps only in-frame clones and is missing some. The sample has about 73,000 clones, more than 90% seen once. The sample was PBMCs. Every receptor here comes from a human donor in good health. Some clones in this sample may be carry-over from other donors' samples.

This chain connects TRBV19 to TRBJ2-7; the D gene is possibly TRBD1 (5 bases). V lost 3 bases and J 1 base, leaving 19 bases between the germline ends. The CDR3 spans 17 residues. CDR1 is LNHDA and CDR2 is SQIVND in the germline V gene (reference sequence). In DNA form, the CDR3 reads TGTGCCAGTAGTATGCCCGGTCGATGGGGCTTTTCCTACGAGCAGTACTTC. It translates to CASSMPGRWGFSYEQYF.

The genes are TRBV7-2 and TRBJ2-7; 9 bases are a match to TRBD1. Per the germline V gene, CDR1 is SGHTA and CDR2 is FQGNSA. V was clipped by 5 bases and J by 12 bases; unmatched bases: 14. The CDR3 has 14 amino acids. The DNA for the CDR3 is TGTGCCAGCAGCGGATCCGGGACAGGGTGGGCTCGGTACTTC. The encoded protein is CASSGSGTGWARYF.

This chain uses TRBV19 with TRBJ2-3; D may be TRBD2 (6 bases). The V gene lost 3 bases and the J gene lost 2 bases, with 9 bases spanning the gap. The CDR3 spans 14 residues. Germline CDR1 LNHDA, CDR2 SQIVND (reference sequence). The CDR3 reads CASSMGRDTDTQYF. CDR3 nucleotide sequence: TGTGCCAGTAGTATGGGGCGGGACACAGATACGCAGTATTTT.

In DNA form, the CDR3 reads TGTGCCAGCAGCGTACACGGGGGGGCGAACACCGGGGAGCTGTTTTTT. It codes for CASSVHGGANTGELFF. The genes are TRBV9 and TRBJ2-2; 8 bases align to TRBD2. Germline loops: CDR1 SGDLS, CDR2 YYNGEE. The CDR3 is 16 amino acids. With 1 base clipped from V and 0 bases from J, the junction kept 2 bases outside the gene matches. The full variable domain, with the rest looked up from reference TRBV9 and TRBJ2-2, is DSGVTQTPKHLITATGQRVTLRCSPRSGDLSVYWYQQSLDQGLQFLIQYYNGEERAKGNILERFSAQQFPDLHSELNLSSLELGDSALYFCASSVHGGANTGELFFGEGSRLTVL.

This CDR3 reads CASSRGTNEKLFF. As DNA, the CDR3 is TGTGCCAGCAGCCGAGGGACAAATGAAAAACTGTTTTTT. V usage is TRBV7-9 and J usage is TRBJ1-4; TRBD1 is a possible D gene (6 bases). The CDR3 sequence is 13 residues long. Germline V gene lookup returns CDR1 SEHNR and CDR2 FQNEAQ (reference sequence). V was trimmed by 5 bases and J by 5 bases, leaving 9 bases between them.

This sequence joins TRBV19 and TRBJ1-3; D possibly corresponds to TRBD1 (5 bases). This CDR3 has 15 amino acids. Looked up from germline, CDR1 is LNHDA and CDR2 is SQIVND (reference sequence). V shed 1 base and J shed 2 bases, with 9 bases lying between them. The DNA for the CDR3 is TGTGCCAGTAGTATAGCCCTAGGGGCTGGAAACACCATATATTTT. It is translated as CASSIALGAGNTIYF.

V and J are TRBV5-1 and TRBJ1-6, with 8 bases aligning to TRBD1. This CDR3 has 14 residues. After removal of 4 bases from V and 6 bases from J, the junction contained 3 bases not matched to a gene. Germline values: CDR1 SGHRS, CDR2 YFSETQ. CDR3 protein: CASSKDRANSPLHF. The DNA for the CDR3 is TGCGCCAGCAGCAAGGACAGGGCTAATTCACCCCTCCACTTT.

The rearrangement joins TRBV7-2 to TRBJ1-2, with D possibly TRBD1 on 6 matching bases. The V gene lost 5 bases and the J gene lost 10 bases, with 14 bases spanning the gap. Germline V CDR1 and CDR2: SGHTA, FQGNSA. CDR3 length: 12 residues. The chain's CDR3 is CASSTFQGSYTF. DNA for the CDR3: TGTGCCAGCAGCACATTCCAGGGGTCCTACACCTTC.

The chain employs TRBV5-1 and TRBJ2-5; D is ambiguous. V was pared by 0 bases and J by 5 bases, with 8 bases between. The germline V gene encodes CDR1 SGHRS and CDR2 YFSETQ. The CDR3 runs 13 residues. CDR3 sequence (DNA): TGCGCCAGCAGCTTGGTTCGGTACGAGACCCAGTACTTC. Translating it yields CASSLVRYETQYF.

This chain uses TRBV25-1 with TRBJ1-4; 7 nucleotides align to TRBD1. The V and J ends lost 8 bases and 5 bases, in that order; junction bases with no gene match: 8. The CDR3 has 14 amino acids. CDR1 and CDR2 (germline): MGHDK, SYGVNS. As DNA, the CDR3 is TGTGCCAGCCAGACCGGGACAGTAAATGAAAAACTGTTTTTT. Its translation: CASQTGTVNEKLFF.

The chain joins TRBV2 to TRBJ1-6; TRBD1 might be the D (6 bases). The length of the CDR3 is 14 residues. Germline V lookup: CDR1 SNHLY, CDR2 FYNNEI. V gave up 7 bases and J gave up 9 bases, with 16 bases separating them. The CDR3 DNA reads TGTGCCAGCATCTCGACAGGACCGGGTTCACCCCTCCACTTT. This codes for CASISTGPGSPLHF.

This chain connects TRBV2 to TRBJ2-7, with D unclear. CDR1 is SNHLY and CDR2 is FYNNEI in the germline V gene. V lost 6 bases to trimming and J lost 2 bases, with 5 bases between them. CDR3 size: 11 residues. CDR3 amino acids: CASSQAYEQYF. The CDR3 DNA reads as TGTGCCAGCAGCCAGGCCTACGAGCAGTACTTC.

This clone occurred once. The V call is TRBV5-4, the J call TRBJ2-3, with D maybe TRBD2 (6 bases). The CDR3 is 14 residues long. Trimming cost V 3 bases and J 4 bases, with 12 bases left between them. In germline, CDR1 is SGHNT, CDR2 YYREEE (reference sequence). CDR3 coding DNA: TGTGCCAGCAGCTCTCCGACTAGTCCAGATACGCAGTATTTT. Protein sequence: CASSSPTSPDTQYF.

The V gene is TRBV5-1, the J gene TRBJ2-6; D gene uncertain. Germline V lookup: CDR1 SGHRS, CDR2 YFSETQ. The CDR3 contains 16 residues. Trimming removed 8 bases from V and 0 bases from J, with 15 bases in between. The CDR3, as DNA: TGCGCCAGTTACCCCTCCGACAACTCTGGGGCCAACGTCCTGACTTTC. It is translated as CASYPSDNSGANVLTF.

The chain couples TRBV19 to TRBJ2-3; no clear D. The CDR3 consists of 16 residues. Germline V gives CDR1 LNHDA, CDR2 SQIVND (reference sequence). V shed 5 bases and J shed 0 bases, with 15 bases lying between them. The CDR3 sequence: CASSARSRPSTDTQYF. Here the CDR3 DNA reads TGTGCCAGTAGTGCCCGATCGAGGCCTAGCACAGATACGCAGTATTTT.

This chain connects TRBV18 to TRBJ2-1; the match to TRBD2 covers 11 bases. Germline-derived CDR1 and CDR2 are KGHSH and LQKENI. The trim removed 2 bases at V and 1 base at J, leaving 7 bases unmatched. This CDR3 has 18 residues. The CDR3 region has the DNA TGTGCCAGCTCACCAAATACTATAGCGGGAGGGTCCTACAATGAGCAGTTCTTC. Translating it yields CASSPNTIAGGSYNEQFF.

The DNA of the CDR3 is TGTGCCAGCAGCGTAGATGGGGGGACGGAGACCCAGTACTTC. Encoded protein: CASSVDGGTETQYF. The chain uses TRBV9 and TRBJ2-5, with D possibly being TRBD2 (6 bases). CDR3 length equals 14 residues. From germline, CDR1 is SGDLS and CDR2 YYNGEE. Trimming removed 0 bases at V and 5 bases at J, with 11 bases between.

This clone was detected only once. The chain is built from TRBV28 and TRBJ2-7; possibly TRBD1 for D (6 bases). The length of the CDR3 is 12 residues. The germline V gene has CDR1 MDHEN and CDR2 SYDVKM. Trimming stripped 4 bases from V and 5 bases from J, with 9 bases between. The CDR3 reads CASSSRGHEQYF. In DNA form, the CDR3 reads TGTGCCAGCAGTTCCAGGGGCCACGAGCAGTACTTC.

The chain links TRBV4-1 to TRBJ2-3; D possibly corresponds to TRBD1 (6 bases). Germline values: CDR1 MGHRA, CDR2 YSYEKL. V was trimmed by 3 bases and J by 0 bases, leaving 19 bases between them. This CDR3 comprises 18 residues. CDR3 in DNA: TGCGCCAGCAGCCAGGCATGGATTCCCGGGACAAGCACAGATACGCAGTATTTT. This sequence encodes CASSQAWIPGTSTDTQYF.

CDR3 in amino acids: CASSSTGTGPEEQYF. CDR3 DNA sequence: TGTGCCAGCAGCTCTACCGGGACAGGGCCCGAGGAGCAGTACTTC. This chain links TRBV9 with TRBJ2-7; the match to TRBD1 covers 9 bases. J gave up 7 bases and V 4 bases, and 12 bases lay outside the gene matches. The CDR3 has 15 residues. Germline CDR1 SGDLS, CDR2 YYNGEE.